The clone carrying this T cell receptor (beta chain) was observed a single time. CDR3 size: 14 residues. V lost 7 bases and J 0 bases, leaving 13 bases between the germline ends. The germline V gene has CDR1 SQVTM and CDR2 ANQGSEA. This sample was included in a study of OX40 agonist ivuxolimab in advanced cancers. Study details: Of the participants, approximately 38% had some prior anti-PD-1, anti-PD-L1 or anti-CTLA-4 therapy, which was allowed.

Produced via immunoSEQ multiplex PCR; TCRdb's table is partial and in-frame only. The data show approximately 120,000 clones, under 95% seen once. J is TRBJ2-1 and V is TRBV29-1; TRBD2 might be the D (6 bases). Sequenced here: CD4+ or CD8+ T cells sorted from blood, sampled in a trial of the OX40 agonist ivuxolimab. The sequence was obtained from an adult with an advanced solid tumor such as melanoma, head and neck, liver or kidney cancer. This CDR3 is CSGAAGGSYNEQFF. As DNA, the CDR3 is TGCAGCGGGGCAGCGGGCGGCTCCTACAATGAGCAGTTCTTC.